The clone carrying this TCR beta chain was counted many times. The antigen is undetermined. The source of the sample is a study of human T cells and chemical hapten exposure. General study points: Relative to control repertoires, expanded TCRs gave rise to significantly more large CDR3 similarity clusters. Having alopecia, donors may respond immunologically unlike healthy people.

In TCRdb, the RACE reads were re-called with MiXCR into one record per CDR3 protein. The repertoire holds approximately 400,000 distinct CDR3 sequences, with around 4.8% as singletons. As for time point: patch test 1, 2 weeks after DPC sensitization. Treatment reported: therapeutic diphenylcyclopropenone sensitization with weekly scalp DPC. Blood collection took place prior to placing each patch test. CDR1 and CDR2 (germline): DFQATT, SNEGSKA (reference sequence). This CDR3 has 15 amino acids. After removal of 0 bases from V and 5 bases from J, the junction contained 7 bases not matched to a gene. This receptor was obtained from a woman between 45 and 60 years old with alopecia areata. Some clones in this sample may be carry-over from other donors' samples. This specimen was whole blood, taken in connection with sensitization to the hapten diphenylcyclopropenone (DPC). V is TRBV20-1 and J is TRBJ1-1; 9 nucleotides align to TRBD1. The CDR3 protein is CSARDQQGAGTEAFF. The CDR3 DNA is TGCAGTGCTAGAGACCAACAGGGGGCTGGAACTGAAGCTTTCTTT.